This T cell receptor (beta chain) was sequenced during a study of CD8 T cells in Susac syndrome. Study summary: Among the sequenced Susac syndrome patients, more than five had active disease while roughly 8 were in remission.

Trimming took 7 bases from V and 5 from J; bases not matched to a gene: 10. CDR3 length: 15 residues. Random hexamers were used to reverse transcribe an amount of 0.5 to 1 ug RNA. TCRdb reanalysed the immunoSEQ multiplex PCR reads using MiXCR and keeps one entry per CDR3 protein. This sample has about 80,000 distinct CDR3 sequences, with approximately 94% found just once. The chain joins TRBV12-3 or TRBV12-4 to TRBJ1-5; TRBD1 aligns across 8 bases. This sequence was found in a human donor with Susac syndrome. Sequenced input: CD4+ T cells from PBMCs. The CDR3 coding sequence is TGTGCCAGCAACAACCGGGACAGGAGGGATCAGCCCCAGCATTTT. It codes for CASNNRDRRDQPQHF.